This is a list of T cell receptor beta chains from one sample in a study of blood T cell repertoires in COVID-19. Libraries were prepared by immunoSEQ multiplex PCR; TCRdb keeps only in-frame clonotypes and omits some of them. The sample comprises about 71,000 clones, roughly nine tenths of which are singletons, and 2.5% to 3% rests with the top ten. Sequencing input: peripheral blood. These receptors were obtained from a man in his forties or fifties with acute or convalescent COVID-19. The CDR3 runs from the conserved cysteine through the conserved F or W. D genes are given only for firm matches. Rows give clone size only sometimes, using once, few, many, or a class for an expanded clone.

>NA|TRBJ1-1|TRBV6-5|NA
TGTGCCAGCAGTTCCACCGGGGTGGGCACTGAAGCTTTCTTT
CASSSTGVGTEAFF
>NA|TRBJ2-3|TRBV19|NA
TGTGCCAGTAGTACCTCCGGACAGATTAGCACAGATACGCAGTATTTT
CASSTSGQISTDTQYF
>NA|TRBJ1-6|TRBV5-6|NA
TGTGCCAGCAGCTTGTACAGAAGATTGGGTTCACCCCTCCACTTT
CASSLYRRLGSPLHF
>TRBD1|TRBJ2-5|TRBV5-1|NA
TGCGCCAGCAGCTTGGGGGACAGGGACCAAGAGACCCAGTACTTC
CASSLGDRDQETQYF
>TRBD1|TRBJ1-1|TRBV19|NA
TGTGCCAGTAGTAACCCGGGACAGGGGATGGGCACTGAAGCTTTCTTT
CASSNPGQGMGTEAFF
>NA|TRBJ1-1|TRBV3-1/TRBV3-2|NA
TGTGCCAGCAGCCCCGATGTAGTGAACACTGAAGCTTTCTTT
CASSPDVVNTEAFF
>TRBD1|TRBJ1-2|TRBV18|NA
TGTGCCAGCTCACCTCGAAACTCAGGGGGCTACTATGGCTACACCTTC
CASSPRNSGGYYGYTF
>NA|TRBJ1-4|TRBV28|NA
TGTGCCAGCAGTTTAAGATTCCGGGGTGAAAAACTGTTTTTT
CASSLRFRGEKLFF
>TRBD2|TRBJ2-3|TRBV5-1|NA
TGCGCCAGCAGTCGCGGTGGAGGGCGGGAGGGAGATACGCAGTATTTT
CASSRGGGREGDTQYF
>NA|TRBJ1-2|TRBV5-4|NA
TGTGCCAGCAGCGGGGGGAGACAGAACTATGGCTACACCTTC
CASSGGRQNYGYTF
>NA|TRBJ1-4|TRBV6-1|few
TGTGCCAGCAGTGAAGCATTCGGGAGGGGGAGTGAAAAACTGTTTTTT
CASSEAFGRGSEKLFF
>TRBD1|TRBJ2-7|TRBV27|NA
TGTGCCAGCAGTCCTGGACAGGGGGGGACTAGCGAGCAGTACTTC
CASSPGQGGTSEQYF
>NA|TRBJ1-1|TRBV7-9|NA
TGTGCCAGCAGCCCCCAAGAGGGCACTGAAGCTTTCTTT
CASSPQEGTEAFF
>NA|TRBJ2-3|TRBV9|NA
TGTGCCAGCAGCGTAGGCATCCAGTCAGATACGCAGTATTTT
CASSVGIQSDTQYF
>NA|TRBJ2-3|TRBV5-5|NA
TGTGCCAGCAGCTCCCAGACATACACAGATACGCAGTATTTT
CASSSQTYTDTQYF
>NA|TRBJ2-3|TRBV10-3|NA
TGTGCCATCAGTGAGTCGAATGCAGGCTACACAGATACGCAGTATTTT
CAISESNAGYTDTQYF